This is a list of T cell receptor beta chains from one sample in a study of regulatory T cells in long-lasting Graves disease. One entry per CDR3 protein, called by TCRdb with MiXCR from the multiplex PCR reads. This sample has over 450,000 distinct CDR3 sequences; roughly 21% occur once, and the top ten carry about 6.6%. Sequenced material: peripheral blood mononuclear cells (PBMCs), taken when the disease was refractory, from a patient treated with antithyroid drugs. The receptor source for this set is a female donor with Graves disease. The CDR3 runs from the conserved cysteine through the conserved F or W. Each record gives: D gene, clone size, V gene, J gene, CDR3 DNA, CDR3 protein. The D gene is left open where the match is weak. Expanded clones get a size class; other rows say once, few or many, or leave the size out.

d_gene: .; abundance: .; v_gene: TRBV29-1; j_gene: TRBJ2-4; CDR3nt: TGCAGCGTTGAGCTAGGGGGAAACATTCAGTACTTC; CDR3aa: CSVELGGNIQYF
d_gene: .; abundance: .; v_gene: TRBV4-1; j_gene: TRBJ1-2; CDR3nt: TGCGCCAGCAGCCAACTCGGTATAGCCCTCGGCGGCTACACCTTC; CDR3aa: CASSQLGIALGGYTF
d_gene: .; abundance: many; v_gene: TRBV10-3; j_gene: TRBJ1-2; CDR3nt: TGTGCCATCGGGGACCACCAAGATGGCTACACCTTC; CDR3aa: CAIGDHQDGYTF
d_gene: .; abundance: once; v_gene: TRBV28; j_gene: TRBJ2-3; CDR3nt: TGTGCCAGCAGTTTATCTGTGGACAGAGACGGAGATACGCAGTATTTT; CDR3aa: CASSLSVDRDGDTQYF
d_gene: TRBD1; abundance: many; v_gene: TRBV12-3/TRBV12-4; j_gene: TRBJ1-5; CDR3nt: TGTGCCAGCAGCCCTATCCCTGGACAGGGTACATGGGAAGGTGGCAATCAGCCCCAGCATTTT; CDR3aa: CASSPIPGQGTWEGGNQPQHF
d_gene: .; abundance: .; v_gene: TRBV19; j_gene: TRBJ2-2; CDR3nt: TGTGCCAGTAGCCGACTACAGTACACCGGGGAGCTGTTTTTT; CDR3aa: CASSRLQYTGELFF
d_gene: .; abundance: many; v_gene: TRBV27; j_gene: TRBJ1-2; CDR3nt: TGTGCCAGCAGTTTATCGCCCGCCGGCTATGGCTACACCTTC; CDR3aa: CASSLSPAGYGYTF
d_gene: .; abundance: few; v_gene: TRBV29-1; j_gene: TRBJ2-3; CDR3nt: TGCAGCGTAAACGGGCACCATTACGGCACAGATACGCAGTATTTT; CDR3aa: CSVNGHHYGTDTQYF
d_gene: .; abundance: .; v_gene: TRBV4-2; j_gene: TRBJ1-1; CDR3nt: TGTGCCAGCAGCCAAGGCACGCCGAGGGACACACCGAACACTGAAGCTTTCTTT; CDR3aa: CASSQGTPRDTPNTEAFF
d_gene: .; abundance: many; v_gene: TRBV12-3/TRBV12-4; j_gene: TRBJ1-4; CDR3nt: TGTGCCAGCCAATCCCTGCTTCAGGCAAGAGGGGAAAAACTGTTTTTT; CDR3aa: CASQSLLQARGEKLFF
d_gene: .; abundance: once; v_gene: TRBV6-2/TRBV6-3; j_gene: TRBJ1-3; CDR3nt: TGTGCCAGCAGCTCCAGGGGCCGAACTTTGCGTGGAAACACCATATATTTT; CDR3aa: CASSSRGRTLRGNTIYF
d_gene: .; abundance: few; v_gene: TRBV20-1; j_gene: TRBJ2-2; CDR3nt: TGCAGTGCGTCAACAGGGGGAGGGACCGGGGAGCTGTTTTTT; CDR3aa: CSASTGGGTGELFF
d_gene: .; abundance: many; v_gene: TRBV6-1; j_gene: TRBJ1-4; CDR3nt: TGTGCCAGCAGTGAGGGCAGGCAACTGTTTTTT; CDR3aa: CASSEGRQLFF
d_gene: TRBD1; abundance: many; v_gene: TRBV11-2; j_gene: TRBJ2-7; CDR3nt: TGTGCCAGCAGCACCCGGGACAGGGTCGACGAGCAGTACTTC; CDR3aa: CASSTRDRVDEQYF
d_gene: .; abundance: many; v_gene: TRBV5-1; j_gene: TRBJ2-2; CDR3nt: TGCGCCAGCAGCTTGGACGGGAGACGAACCGGGGAGCTGTTTTTT; CDR3aa: CASSLDGRRTGELFF
d_gene: TRBD1; abundance: many; v_gene: TRBV28; j_gene: TRBJ1-2; CDR3nt: TGTGCCAGCAGTTTTAAAGGGGGCCGGCATGGCTACACCTTC; CDR3aa: CASSFKGGRHGYTF
d_gene: .; abundance: .; v_gene: TRBV19; j_gene: TRBJ2-1; CDR3nt: TGTGCCAGTAGTGTGGGCCTAAACAATGAGCAGTTCTTC; CDR3aa: CASSVGLNNEQFF
d_gene: .; abundance: many; v_gene: TRBV2; j_gene: TRBJ1-1; CDR3nt: TGTGCCAGCAGTCCCGAGGTTGGCACTGAAGCTTTCTTT; CDR3aa: CASSPEVGTEAFF
d_gene: .; abundance: many; v_gene: TRBV12-3/TRBV12-4; j_gene: TRBJ1-2; CDR3nt: TGTGCCAGCAGTATGACAACACTCTATGGCTACACCTTC; CDR3aa: CASSMTTLYGYTF
d_gene: .; abundance: few; v_gene: TRBV5-1; j_gene: TRBJ1-1; CDR3nt: TGCGCCAGCAGCTTGGGGGTAACAGCCCGATCAGGGGCTGAAGCTTTCTTT; CDR3aa: CASSLGVTARSGAEAFF
d_gene: .; abundance: few; v_gene: TRBV4-2; j_gene: TRBJ1-2; CDR3nt: TGTGCCAGCAGCCAAGATTTGGATGGCTACACCTTC; CDR3aa: CASSQDLDGYTF
d_gene: TRBD1; abundance: many; v_gene: TRBV19; j_gene: TRBJ1-4; CDR3nt: TGTGCCAGTAGTGACCAGGGGGATGAAAAACTGTTTTTT; CDR3aa: CASSDQGDEKLFF
d_gene: .; abundance: many; v_gene: TRBV7-3; j_gene: TRBJ1-1; CDR3nt: TGCGCCAGCAGCCGGGACGGGAACACTGAAGCTTTCTTT; CDR3aa: CASSRDGNTEAFF
d_gene: .; abundance: .; v_gene: TRBV2; j_gene: TRBJ2-3; CDR3nt: TGTGCCAGCAGCACCACTCGAGGGACGCAGTATTTT; CDR3aa: CASSTTRGTQYF
d_gene: TRBD1; abundance: few; v_gene: TRBV11-3; j_gene: TRBJ1-5; CDR3nt: TGTGCCAGCAGCCAAGATGGGACAGGGGGCGATCAGCCCCAGCATTTT; CDR3aa: CASSQDGTGGDQPQHF
d_gene: TRBD1; abundance: many; v_gene: TRBV28; j_gene: TRBJ1-4; CDR3nt: TGTGCCAGCAGTTTACTCGGGACAGGGAATGAAAAACTGTTTTTT; CDR3aa: CASSLLGTGNEKLFF
d_gene: .; abundance: many; v_gene: TRBV28; j_gene: TRBJ1-6; CDR3nt: TGTGCCAGCAGTTTAAGCGGCGGTTCACCCCTCCACTTT; CDR3aa: CASSLSGGSPLHF
d_gene: .; abundance: many; v_gene: TRBV28; j_gene: TRBJ1-5; CDR3nt: TGTGCCAGCAGTTTAACAGTTCGGGGGCCCCAGCATTTT; CDR3aa: CASSLTVRGPQHF
d_gene: TRBD1; abundance: .; v_gene: TRBV11-3; j_gene: TRBJ2-4; CDR3nt: TGTGCCAGCAGCTTAGACATCGGGACAGGTGGTAACATTCAGTACTTC; CDR3aa: CASSLDIGTGGNIQYF
d_gene: TRBD2; abundance: .; v_gene: TRBV10-3; j_gene: TRBJ2-4; CDR3nt: TGTGCCATCAGTCCGGGACTAGCGGAAAACATTCAGTACTTC; CDR3aa: CAISPGLAENIQYF
d_gene: TRBD1; abundance: few; v_gene: TRBV19; j_gene: TRBJ2-5; CDR3nt: TGTGCCAGTAGTACTGGACAGGGTGGTTTGGAGACCCAGTACTTC; CDR3aa: CASSTGQGGLETQYF
d_gene: .; abundance: few; v_gene: TRBV3-1; j_gene: TRBJ1-3; CDR3nt: TGTGCCAGCAGCCGAACTTCTGGAAACACCATATATTTT; CDR3aa: CASSRTSGNTIYF
d_gene: TRBD1; abundance: .; v_gene: TRBV11-1; j_gene: TRBJ2-7; CDR3nt: TGTGCCAGCAGCTTAGCAGTTCGAGGACAGGCGGAACTCTACGAGCAGTACTTC; CDR3aa: CASSLAVRGQAELYEQYF
d_gene: TRBD1; abundance: .; v_gene: TRBV27; j_gene: TRBJ1-1; CDR3nt: TGTGCCAGCAGTTCACGCAGACAGGGAGGCACTGAAGCTTCCTTT; CDR3aa: CASSSRRQGGTEASF
d_gene: .; abundance: .; v_gene: TRBV20-1; j_gene: TRBJ1-5; CDR3nt: TGCAGTGCTAGAGGAGGGTCCAATAGCAATCAGCCCCAGCATTTT; CDR3aa: CSARGGSNSNQPQHF
d_gene: TRBD1; abundance: many; v_gene: TRBV12-3/TRBV12-4; j_gene: TRBJ1-6; CDR3nt: TGTGCCAGCAGTTTCTCAGGGGGGTATAATTCACCCCTCCACTTT; CDR3aa: CASSFSGGYNSPLHF
d_gene: .; abundance: few; v_gene: TRBV20-1; j_gene: TRBJ1-5; CDR3nt: TGCAGTGCTAGAGGGGTAGGAACCCTAGTTGGTCAGCCCCAGCATTTT; CDR3aa: CSARGVGTLVGQPQHF
d_gene: .; abundance: .; v_gene: TRBV29-1; j_gene: TRBJ2-5; CDR3nt: TGCAGCGTTGAAGGGACAGCTCGGGAGACCCAGTACTTC; CDR3aa: CSVEGTARETQYF
d_gene: .; abundance: many; v_gene: TRBV2; j_gene: TRBJ1-5; CDR3nt: TGTGCCAGCAGTGAAGATTATAGCAATCAGCCCCAGCATTTT; CDR3aa: CASSEDYSNQPQHF
d_gene: .; abundance: .; v_gene: TRBV6-2/TRBV6-3; j_gene: TRBJ2-2; CDR3nt: TGTGCCAGCAGCATCTCACTTAAGAACACCGGGGAGCTGTTTTTT; CDR3aa: CASSISLKNTGELFF
d_gene: TRBD1; abundance: many; v_gene: TRBV28; j_gene: TRBJ1-2; CDR3nt: TGTGCCAGCAGTTTCCCCCGGACAGGGGGCGTCAGGGGCGGCTACACCTTC; CDR3aa: CASSFPRTGGVRGGYTF
d_gene: TRBD1; abundance: many; v_gene: TRBV6-1; j_gene: TRBJ1-2; CDR3nt: TGTGCCAGCAGTCAACAGGGGACCGGCCCTGGCTACACCTTC; CDR3aa: CASSQQGTGPGYTF
d_gene: .; abundance: many; v_gene: TRBV27; j_gene: TRBJ1-5; CDR3nt: TGTGCCAGCAGTTCGGACTCTCACCTCAATCAGCCCCAGCATTTT; CDR3aa: CASSSDSHLNQPQHF
d_gene: TRBD2; abundance: many; v_gene: TRBV20-1; j_gene: TRBJ2-7; CDR3nt: TGCAGTGCTAGAGATCAGGGGACTAGCGGGAGTTACGAGCAGTACTTC; CDR3aa: CSARDQGTSGSYEQYF
d_gene: .; abundance: .; v_gene: TRBV6-2/TRBV6-3; j_gene: TRBJ2-3; CDR3nt: TGTGCCAGCAGTTTAGCGCTCGACTTCCGCCCAGATACGCAGTATTTT; CDR3aa: CASSLALDFRPDTQYF
d_gene: .; abundance: many; v_gene: TRBV6-1; j_gene: TRBJ1-1; CDR3nt: TGTGCCAGCAGTACGCTGACAGTGAACACTGAAGCTTTCTTT; CDR3aa: CASSTLTVNTEAFF
d_gene: .; abundance: .; v_gene: TRBV20-1; j_gene: TRBJ1-5; CDR3nt: TGCAGTGCTAGCAGACCGGGAGGTAGCAATCAGCCCCAGCATTTT; CDR3aa: CSASRPGGSNQPQHF
d_gene: .; abundance: many; v_gene: TRBV27; j_gene: TRBJ1-2; CDR3nt: TGTGCCAGCAGTTCCGGGTCTACTTTCTATGGCTACACCTTC; CDR3aa: CASSSGSTFYGYTF
d_gene: TRBD1; abundance: .; v_gene: TRBV29-1; j_gene: TRBJ1-2; CDR3nt: TGCAGCGTTGAGTCCGAGACAGGGAGCTATGGCTACACCTTC; CDR3aa: CSVESETGSYGYTF
d_gene: .; abundance: few; v_gene: TRBV19; j_gene: TRBJ1-1; CDR3nt: TGTGCCAGTATGGACCGTCTGATGACTGAAGCTTTCTTT; CDR3aa: CASMDRLMTEAFF
d_gene: .; abundance: many; v_gene: TRBV27; j_gene: TRBJ1-2; CDR3nt: TGTGCCAGCAGTTTCGTTGGCTCCGGGCCCTATGGCTACACCTTC; CDR3aa: CASSFVGSGPYGYTF
d_gene: .; abundance: .; v_gene: TRBV6-5; j_gene: TRBJ2-7; CDR3nt: TGTGCCAGCAGTTGCCCCCCGCTGGAGCAGTACTTC; CDR3aa: CASSCPPLEQYF
d_gene: .; abundance: many; v_gene: TRBV28; j_gene: TRBJ2-4; CDR3nt: TGTGCCAGCAGCCGCCGTGGGGGACCCGAATTC; CDR3aa: CASSRRGGPEF